The clone carrying this T cell receptor beta chain was recorded a few times. TCRdb used MiXCR to reprocess the reads, holding one entry per CDR3 protein. The sample includes 200,000 to 300,000 distinct CDR3 sequences, roughly 15% seen only once; the top ten take 7.5% to 10%. The data are from a study of T cell repertoires in cytomegalovirus infection. The CDR3 extends over 17 amino acids. Trimming at V came to 0 bases and at J to 1 base, leaving 5 bases not matched to a gene. Germline-derived CDR1 and CDR2 are SGHVS and FQNEAQ. V and J are TRBV7-8 and TRBJ2-3; TRBD2 aligns across 9 bases. The source material was PBMCs. This TCR derives from a human donor in good health (CMV status not recorded). Some clones in this sample may be carry-over from other donors' samples. Here the CDR3 DNA reads TGTGCCAGCAGCTTAGCGCTAGCGGGGTTGGGCACAGATACGCAGTATTTT. Encoded protein: CASSLALAGLGTDTQYF.